A single sample is the source of the 19 T cell receptor beta chains below, sequenced in a study of regulatory T cells. Antigens for these TCRs are unknown. Study outcomes and limitations: In CD3G-deficient patients, conventional CD4+ T cells were enriched for hydrophobic CDR3 residues at positions 6 and 7.

Amplification used 52 TRBV primers and 13 TRBJ primers. Sequencing was performed with immunoSEQ multiplex PCR; in TCRdb, only in-frame clones are kept and a portion is missing. The sample contains tens of thousands of clones, over 85% of which appear only once. The material sequenced was conventional CD4+ T cells sorted from blood. The receptors were gathered from a child aged 2-15 years with CD3G deficiency.

The genes are TRBV5-6 and TRBJ2-7; D may be TRBD2 (6 bases). Trimming pared 1 base from V and 0 bases from J, leaving 14 bases between. CDR1 and CDR2 from the germline V gene are SGHDT and YYEEEE. This CDR3 has 16 amino acids. DNA of the CDR3: TGTGCCAGCAGCTTGAATCGCCGGGGGAGCTCCTACGAGCAGTACTTC. Protein product: CASSLNRRGSSYEQYF.

The chain has TRBV28 and TRBJ1-1; no clear D gene. The CDR3 is 13 amino acids. Trimming left V 8 bases short and J 0 bases short, with 10 bases between. Looked up from germline, CDR1 is MDHEN and CDR2 is SYDVKM. CDR3 sequence (DNA): TGTGCCAGCGGGAACTTAATGAACACTGAAGCTTTCTTT. This gives the protein CASGNLMNTEAFF.

The chain uses TRBV7-9 and TRBJ2-1, with TRBD2 matching over 7 bases. Germline lookup yields CDR1 SEHNR and CDR2 FQNEAQ (reference sequence). After removal of 5 bases from V and 8 bases from J, the junction contained 12 bases not matched to a gene. The CDR3 is 15 amino acids. The CDR3 DNA is TGTGCCAGCAGCGAACCGGGACTAACGAAAGATGAGCAGTTCTTC. This sequence encodes CASSEPGLTKDEQFF.

This rearrangement joins TRBV6-1 to TRBJ2-1, with D uncertain. This CDR3 comprises 11 residues. The germline gives CDR1 MNHNS, CDR2 SASEGT. Trimming took off 6 bases at V and 4 bases at J, with 4 bases between the two ends. The CDR3 DNA follows: TGTGCCAGCAGGGGATACAATGAGCAGTTCTTC. Protein product: CASRGYNEQFF.

The chain combines TRBV6-6 with TRBJ1-2; D might be TRBD1 (6 bases). The CDR3 is 12 residues long. The V end lost 5 bases, the J end lost 7 bases, and 11 bases lay between the germline ends. Germline CDR1 reads MNHNY; CDR2 reads SVGAGI (reference sequence). CDR3 residues: CASSVQGFGYTF. CDR3 DNA: TGTGCCAGCAGTGTACAGGGTTTTGGCTACACCTTC.

On this clone: Other DNA sequences in this sample translate to the same CDR3. The chain recombines TRBV28 with TRBJ2-1, with TRBD2 matching 14 bases. Germline lookup yields CDR1 MDHEN and CDR2 SYDVKM. J gave up 10 bases and V 8 bases, and 4 bases lay outside the gene matches. CDR3 size: 13 residues. The CDR3 DNA follows: TGTGCCAGCTCTTGGACTAGCGGGAGGGAGCAGTTCTTC. This sequence encodes CASSWTSGREQFF.

This chain connects TRBV19 to TRBJ1-2, with D tentatively TRBD1 (6 bases). The CDR3 contains 13 residues. Germline loops: CDR1 LNHDA, CDR2 SQIVND (reference sequence). Trimming removed 5 bases from V and 7 bases from J, with 14 bases in between. The CDR3 reads CASSDRTRSGYTF. As DNA, the CDR3 is TGTGCCAGTAGTGACAGGACTAGAAGTGGCTACACCTTC.

The rearrangement uses TRBV19 and TRBJ2-2, with 9 bases fitting TRBD1. The CDR3 covers 17 residues. V gave up 3 bases and J gave up 4 bases; unmatched junction bases: 9. CDR1 and CDR2 (germline): LNHDA, SQIVND (reference sequence). This CDR3 is CASSILQGAPGTGELFF. CDR3 nucleotides: TGTGCCAGTAGTATCCTACAGGGGGCTCCGGGCACCGGGGAGCTGTTTTTT.

The chain recombines TRBV28 with TRBJ2-2, with D possibly being TRBD2 (5 bases). V was shortened by 6 bases and J by 1 base, with 12 bases between the two germline ends. Germline CDR1 is MDHEN and CDR2 is SYDVKM. CDR3 size: 15 residues. Written as DNA, the CDR3 is TGTGCCAGCAGAGAGGGCGGAGTGAACACCGGGGAGCTGTTTTTT. Translated, it gives CASREGGVNTGELFF.

The chain couples TRBV19 to TRBJ1-2; TRBD1 agrees at 12 bases. Per germline, CDR1 LNHDA and CDR2 SQIVND (reference sequence). Trimming cost V 6 bases and J 6 bases; bases outside gene matches: 14. The CDR3 loop spans 17 amino acids. The CDR3 DNA reads TGTGCCAGTAGCCGAGGGTCCGGGACAGGGGGCCTGGATGGCTACACCTTC. This translates into CASSRGSGTGGLDGYTF.

The rearrangement uses TRBV10-3 and TRBJ2-1, with 10 nucleotides matching TRBD1. Losses at the gene ends were 5 bases for V and 9 bases for J; bases not matched to a gene: 10. The germline V gene has CDR1 ENHRY and CDR2 SYGVKD. This CDR3 is built from 15 residues. CDR3 amino acids: CAISKTGGLSGEQFF. CDR3 DNA sequence: TGTGCCATCAGTAAGACAGGGGGCCTATCTGGTGAGCAGTTCTTC.

The CDR3 region has the DNA TGCGCCAGCAGACGGACAGGGGGCATCTCCACAGATACGCAGTATTTT. It specifies CASRRTGGISTDTQYF. The V and J genes are TRBV5-1 and TRBJ2-3; TRBD1 agrees at 11 bases. The junction had 7 bases not matched to a gene; V was cut back by 5 bases and J by 2 bases. The CDR3 is 16 amino acids. Germline V gives CDR1 SGHRS, CDR2 YFSETQ.

This chain links TRBV6-6 with TRBJ1-5; D gene uncertain. The germline gives CDR1 MNHNY, CDR2 SVGAGI (reference sequence). This CDR3 has 12 amino acids. CDR3 amino acids: CPLGSLNQPQHF. CDR3 nucleotide sequence: TGTCCATTGGGAAGCCTAAATCAGCCCCAGCATTTT.

The J gene is TRBJ2-4, the V gene TRBV19, with a tentative D call TRBD2 (6 bases). Germline-derived CDR1 and CDR2 are LNHDA and SQIVND (reference sequence). The V gene lost 8 bases and the J gene lost 3 bases, with 11 bases spanning the gap. There are 13 residues in the CDR3. DNA for the CDR3: TGTGCCAGTTCTGCGCGGGGCAAAAACATTCAGTACTTC. Its translation: CASSARGKNIQYF.

The chain employs TRBV5-1 and TRBJ2-6, with D perhaps matching TRBD1 (5 bases). Trimming took off 5 bases at V and 1 base at J, with 7 bases between the two ends. Germline CDR1 and CDR2: SGHRS and YFSETQ. CDR3 length equals 14 residues. In DNA form, the CDR3 reads TGCGCCAGCAGACCAGGGTCTGGGGCCAACGTCCTGACTTTC. This gives the protein CASRPGSGANVLTF.

V and J are TRBV5-1 and TRBJ2-2; the D call may be TRBD1 or TRBD2 (5 bases each). This CDR3 has 13 amino acids. CDR1 and CDR2 (germline): SGHRS, YFSETQ. Trimming removed 3 bases from V and 3 bases from J, with 6 bases in between. The DNA for the CDR3 is TGCGCCAGCAGCTCGGGACACACCGGGGAGCTGTTTTTT. Amino acids: CASSSGHTGELFF.

CDR3 bases: TGTGCCACCAGCAGGGTCCGGACAGATACGCAGTATTTT. Amino acids: CATSRVRTDTQYF. J is TRBJ2-3 and V is TRBV15, with D unclear. This CDR3 has 13 residues. V shed 3 bases and J shed 3 bases, with 7 bases lying between them. Germline CDR1 is LNHNV and CDR2 is YYDKDF (reference sequence).

The chain has TRBV7-9 and TRBJ2-3; D gene ambiguous. The V gene's germline CDR1 is SEHNR and CDR2 FQNEAQ (reference sequence). There are 15 residues in the CDR3. The V and J ends lost 1 base and 4 bases respectively, with 12 bases between them. The CDR3 DNA is TGTGCCAGCAGCTTAGGAGGCTCGATCGCAGATACGCAGTATTTT. It yields the protein CASSLGGSIADTQYF.

The chain has TRBV18 and TRBJ1-1; weak D call: TRBD1 (5 bases). The V gene lost 1 base and the J gene lost 0 bases, with 12 bases spanning the gap. The CDR3 totals 16 residues. Germline-derived CDR1 and CDR2 are KGHSH and LQKENI. CDR3 nucleotide sequence: TGTGCCAGCTCACCACGGGAAGGGGCCATGAACACTGAAGCTTTCTTT. Protein sequence: CASSPREGAMNTEAFF.